This T cell receptor (beta chain) came from a study of blood T cell repertoires in COVID-19. Libraries were prepared by immunoSEQ multiplex PCR; TCRdb keeps only in-frame clonotypes and omits some of them. The repertoire has fewer than 250,000 clones, around four fifths of them found once; the top ten carry 8% to 11%. The J segment lost 5 bases and the V segment lost 2 bases, leaving 6 bases of the junction unmatched. The V gene's germline CDR1 is SGHRS and CDR2 YFSETQ. This CDR3 comprises 15 residues. This clonotype was sampled from a woman of 80 years or more with COVID-19, enrolled during active disease. The sequencing input was peripheral blood. V gene TRBV5-1 combines with J gene TRBJ2-1, with 8 bases aligning to TRBD2. This CDR3 reads CASSLAAGVNNEQFF. CDR3 bases: TGCGCCAGCAGCTTAGCAGCGGGGGTGAACAATGAGCAGTTCTTC.